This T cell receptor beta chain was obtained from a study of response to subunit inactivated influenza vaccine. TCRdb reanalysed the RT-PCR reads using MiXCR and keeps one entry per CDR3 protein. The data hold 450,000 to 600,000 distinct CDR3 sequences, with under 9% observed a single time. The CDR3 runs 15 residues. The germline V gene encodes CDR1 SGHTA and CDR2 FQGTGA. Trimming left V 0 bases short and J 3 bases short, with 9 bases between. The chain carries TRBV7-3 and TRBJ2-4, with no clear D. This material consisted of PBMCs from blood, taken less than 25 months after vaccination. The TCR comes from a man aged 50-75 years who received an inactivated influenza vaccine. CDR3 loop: CASSLTGAVKNIQYF. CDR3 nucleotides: TGTGCCAGCAGCTTAACCGGTGCGGTCAAAAACATTCAGTACTTC.